The 10 T cell receptor beta chains given below trace back to one sample, sequenced in a study of regulatory T cells in long-lasting Graves disease. The sample's time point: newly diagnosed GD, antithyroid drugs for less than 3 months. Researchers made the TCR library from RNA that was extracted from PBMCs. Arm-PCR of CDR3 regions with iRepertoire HTBI primers generated TCR beta libraries. TCRdb recomputed calls from the multiplex PCR reads with MiXCR, one row per CDR3 protein. The sample has 250,000 to 400,000 distinct CDR3 sequences, approximately 20% seen once. Material: peripheral blood mononuclear cells (PBMCs), obtained at new diagnosis, from a patient treated with antithyroid drugs. These receptors all come from a female donor with Graves disease.

This clonotype was counted at least ten times. The CDR3 spells CASSPRDGENIQYF. The CDR3, as DNA: TGTGCCAGCAGTCCCCGGGACGGTGAAAACATTCAGTACTTC. The rearrangement links TRBV28 to TRBJ2-4, with D possibly called TRBD1 or TRBD2 (5 bases each). Germline CDR1 MDHEN, CDR2 SYDVKM. The length of the CDR3 is 14 residues. Between the trimmed V and J ends, which lost 5 bases and 5 bases, there was a span of 13 bases. Complete variable domain (other parts from reference TRBV28 and TRBJ2-4): DVKVTQSSRYLVKRTGEKVFLECVQDMDHENMFWYRQDPGLGLRLIYFSYDVKMKEKGDIPEGYSVSREKKERFSLILESASTNQTSMYLCASSPRDGENIQYFGAGTRLSVL.

This clonotype was counted ten times or more. The V gene is TRBV28, the J gene TRBJ2-7; D is unclear. V lost 3 bases, J lost 1 base, and 10 bases lay in between. CDR1 is MDHEN and CDR2 is SYDVKM in the germline V gene. This CDR3 comprises 14 residues. The CDR3 region is CASSLAVGSYEQYF. In DNA, the CDR3 is TGTGCCAGCAGTTTGGCGGTGGGGTCCTACGAGCAGTACTTC.

This clonotype has more than one count but fewer than ten. The chain joins TRBV24-1 to TRBJ2-2, with D perhaps matching TRBD2 (6 bases). This CDR3 spans 15 amino acids. The V and J ends lost 3 bases and 1 base respectively, with 8 bases between them. CDR1 is KGHDR, CDR2 SFDVKD, per germline. The CDR3 nucleotides read TGTGCCACCAGTGATGTGCGGGAGAACACCGGGGAGCTGTTTTTT. Protein: CATSDVRENTGELFF.

Many counts were recorded for this clonotype. The J gene is TRBJ1-2, the V gene TRBV19, with D hard to call. The V end was cut by 1 base, the J end by 2 bases, with 11 bases between. The germline gives CDR1 LNHDA, CDR2 SQIVND (reference sequence). CDR3 length: 15 residues. CDR3 coding DNA: TGTGCCAGTAGTATAGTTTCAGGACGAAACTATGGCTACACCTTC. It translates to CASSIVSGRNYGYTF.

The V call is TRBV6-4, the J call TRBJ2-1, with D maybe TRBD1 (5 bases). With 3 bases removed from V and 3 bases from J, the gap between germline ends came to 9 bases. The germline V gene has CDR1 MRHNA and CDR2 SNTAGT. The CDR3 consists of 14 residues. CDR3: CASSEKGFYNEQFF. DNA of the CDR3: TGTGCCAGCAGTGAAAAGGGGTTCTACAATGAGCAGTTCTTC.

The gene calls are TRBV7-9 and TRBJ2-7; possible D gene TRBD2, 7 bases. This CDR3 is 17 amino acids long. The V and J ends lost 2 bases and 2 bases respectively, with 19 bases between them. Germline V gene sequence: CDR1 SEHNR, CDR2 FQNEAQ (reference sequence). CDR3 in DNA: TGTGCCAGCAGCTTACGTACTGCGGGGGCCCTACCCTACGAGCAGTACTTC. Its protein product is CASSLRTAGALPYEQYF.

The CDR3 sequence: CAAVGASGDTQYF. The CDR3 coding sequence is TGTGCCGCCGTAGGGGCTAGCGGCGATACGCAGTATTTT. V is TRBV25-1 and J is TRBJ2-3; 7 positions agree with TRBD2. After removal of 11 bases from V and 6 bases from J, the junction contained 11 bases not matched to a gene. Per the germline V gene, CDR1 is MGHDK and CDR2 is SYGVNS. The CDR3 contains 13 residues.

The rearrangement links TRBV2 to TRBJ2-3; 14 nucleotides match TRBD2. Per germline, CDR1 SNHLY and CDR2 FYNNEI. The CDR3 covers 16 residues. The trim removed 3 bases at V and 4 bases at J, leaving 3 bases unmatched. CDR3 coding DNA: TGTGCCAGCAGTGACCCGGGACTAGCGGGAGCAGATACGCAGTATTTT. Translated, it gives CASSDPGLAGADTQYF.

The chain has TRBV12-3 or TRBV12-4 and TRBJ2-7; D is possibly TRBD1 (5 bases). The CDR3 contains 14 residues. V was cut by 6 bases and J by 0 bases, with 12 bases left in between. This CDR3 reads CASSFQGYSYEQYF. For the CDR3, the DNA is TGTGCCAGCAGCTTCCAGGGCTACTCCTACGAGCAGTACTTC.

This clonotype was seen repeatedly, ten times or more. The J gene is TRBJ1-2, the V gene TRBV28; possibly TRBD1 for D (6 bases). V dropped 10 bases and J dropped 3 bases, with 12 bases sitting between them. This CDR3 contains 12 residues. Germline-derived CDR1 and CDR2 are MDHEN and SYDVKM. The CDR3 bases are TGTGCCACCTGGGGGGCCCACTATGGCTACACCTTC. This gives the protein CATWGAHYGYTF.